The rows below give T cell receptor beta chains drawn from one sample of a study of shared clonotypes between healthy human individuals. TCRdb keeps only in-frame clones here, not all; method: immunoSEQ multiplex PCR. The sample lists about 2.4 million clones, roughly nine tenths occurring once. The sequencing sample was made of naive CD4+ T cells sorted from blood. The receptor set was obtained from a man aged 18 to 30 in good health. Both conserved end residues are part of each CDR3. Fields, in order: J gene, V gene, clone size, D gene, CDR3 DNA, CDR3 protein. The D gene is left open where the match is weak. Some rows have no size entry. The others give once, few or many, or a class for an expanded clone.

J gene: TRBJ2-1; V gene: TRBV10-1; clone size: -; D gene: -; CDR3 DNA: TGCGCCAGCAGTGATGCCGGGACACCGTACCTCAATGAGCAGTTCTTC; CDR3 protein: CASSDAGTPYLNEQFF
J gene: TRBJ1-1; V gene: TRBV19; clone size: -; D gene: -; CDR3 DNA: TGTGCCAGTAGTCCTCGGTTAACAGGAAACACTGAAGCTTTCTTT; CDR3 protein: CASSPRLTGNTEAFF
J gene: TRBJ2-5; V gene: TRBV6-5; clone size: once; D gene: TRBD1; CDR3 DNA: TGTGCCAGCAGTTACCGACAGGGGGCTAAAGAGACCCAGTACTTC; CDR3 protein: CASSYRQGAKETQYF
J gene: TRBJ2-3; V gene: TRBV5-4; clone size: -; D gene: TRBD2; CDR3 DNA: TGTGCCAGCAGCCGGGTCGGGAGGGACCCCACAGATACGCAGTATTTT; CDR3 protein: CASSRVGRDPTDTQYF
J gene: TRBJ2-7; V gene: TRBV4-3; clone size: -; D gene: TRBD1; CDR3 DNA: TGCGCCAGCAGCCGCGGACAGGGATCCTACGAGCAGTACTTC; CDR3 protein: CASSRGQGSYEQYF
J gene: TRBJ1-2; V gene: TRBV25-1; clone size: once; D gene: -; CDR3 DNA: TGTGCCAGCAGTGAATATAACGGGCACGGCTACACCTTC; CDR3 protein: CASSEYNGHGYTF
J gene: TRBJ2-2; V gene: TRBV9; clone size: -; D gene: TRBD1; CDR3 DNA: TGTGCCAGCAGCGTGGACAGGTTAACGAACACCGGGGAGCTGTTTTTT; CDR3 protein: CASSVDRLTNTGELFF
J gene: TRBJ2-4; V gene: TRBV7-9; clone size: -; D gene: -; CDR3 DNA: TGTGCCAGCAGCCTAGGGGGGCTAACCGGCAACATTCAGTACTTC; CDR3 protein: CASSLGGLTGNIQYF
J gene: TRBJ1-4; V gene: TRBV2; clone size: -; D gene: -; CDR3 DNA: TGTGCCAGCCTGGGGGGGCTTTATGAAAAACTGTTTTTT; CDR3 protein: CASLGGLYEKLFF
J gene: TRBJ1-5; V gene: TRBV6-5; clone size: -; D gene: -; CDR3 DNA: TGTGCCAGCAGTAGGGACAGCAATCAGCCCCAGCATTTT; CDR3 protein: CASSRDSNQPQHF
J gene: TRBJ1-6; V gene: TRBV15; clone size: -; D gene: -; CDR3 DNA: TGTGCCACCAGCAGAGGGGGCCCAGGGGCGAACTATAATTCACCCCTCCACTTT; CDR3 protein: CATSRGGPGANYNSPLHF
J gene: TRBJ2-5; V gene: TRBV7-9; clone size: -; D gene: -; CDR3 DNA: TGTGCCAGCAGCTTATGGGCAGGGGGGAACCAAGAGACCCAGTACTTC; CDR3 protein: CASSLWAGGNQETQYF
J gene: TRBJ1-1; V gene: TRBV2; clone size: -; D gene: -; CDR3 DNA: TGTGCCAGCATGTCGGAGGGGAAGAGCCCCCTTCTCTTT; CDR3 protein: CASMSEGKSPLLF
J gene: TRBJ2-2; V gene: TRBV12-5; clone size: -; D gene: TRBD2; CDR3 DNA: TGTGCTAGTGGTTTGGTTAGCGGGAGTGGGACCGGGGAGCTGTTTTTT; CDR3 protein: CASGLVSGSGTGELFF
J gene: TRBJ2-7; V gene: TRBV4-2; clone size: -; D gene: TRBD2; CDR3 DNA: TGTGCCAGCAGCCCAAGAGGAGCGGGGTACGAGCAGTACTTC; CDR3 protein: CASSPRGAGYEQYF
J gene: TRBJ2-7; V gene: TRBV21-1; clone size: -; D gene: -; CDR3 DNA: TGTGCCAGCAGCACCCTCGTTGGGGGCTCCTACGAGCAGTACTTC; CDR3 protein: CASSTLVGGSYEQYF
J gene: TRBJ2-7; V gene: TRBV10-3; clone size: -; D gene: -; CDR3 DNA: TGTGCCATCAGTGAGCAGGACGAGCAGTACTTC; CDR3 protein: CAISEQDEQYF
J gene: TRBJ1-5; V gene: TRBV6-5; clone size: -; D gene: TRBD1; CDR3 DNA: TGTGCCAGCAGGAAAGACAGGGGGCCAGGTCAGCCCCAGCATTTT; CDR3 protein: CASRKDRGPGQPQHF
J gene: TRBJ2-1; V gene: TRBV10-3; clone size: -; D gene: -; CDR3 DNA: TGTGCCATCAGGCCCGGGCCAAACAATGAGCAGTTCTTC; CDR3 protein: CAIRPGPNNEQFF
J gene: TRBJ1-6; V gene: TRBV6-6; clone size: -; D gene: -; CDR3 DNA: TGTGCCAGCAGTTACTCGTTCCAGTCATCCCTCCACTTT; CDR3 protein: CASSYSFQSSLHF
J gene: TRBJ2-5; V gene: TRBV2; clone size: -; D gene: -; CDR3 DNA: TGTGCCAGCAGTGACTGGGCTAAAGAGACCCAGTACTTC; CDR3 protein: CASSDWAKETQYF
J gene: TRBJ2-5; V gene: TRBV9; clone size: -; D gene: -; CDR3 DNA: TGTGCCAGCAGCGCCTTACAGGGAAAAGAGACCCAGTACTTC; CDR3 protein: CASSALQGKETQYF
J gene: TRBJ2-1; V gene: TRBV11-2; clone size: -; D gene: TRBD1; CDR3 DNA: TGTGCCAGCAGCTTAGTCGCCGGGACAGCTTACAATGAGCAGTTCTTC; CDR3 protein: CASSLVAGTAYNEQFF
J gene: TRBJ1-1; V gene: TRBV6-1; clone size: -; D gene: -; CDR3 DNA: TGTGCCAGCAGTGAAGCAAGGGGCATCACTGAAGCTTTCTTT; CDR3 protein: CASSEARGITEAFF
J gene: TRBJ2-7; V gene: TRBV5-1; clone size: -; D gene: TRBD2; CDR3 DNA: TGCGCCAGCAGTTCTAGCGGGAGCTCCTACGAGCAGTACTTC; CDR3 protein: CASSSSGSSYEQYF
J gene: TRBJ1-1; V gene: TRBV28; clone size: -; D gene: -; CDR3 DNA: TGTGCCGGCCAGAGGGAGGATGAAGCTTTCTTT; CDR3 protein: CAGQREDEAFF
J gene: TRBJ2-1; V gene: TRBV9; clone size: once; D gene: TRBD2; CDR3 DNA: TGTGCCAGCAGCGTAAGGGCTAGCGGGGGGTCCGGCTACAATGAGCAGTTCTTC; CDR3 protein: CASSVRASGGSGYNEQFF